This TCR beta chain was sequenced during a study of memory CD8 T cells in hepatitis C reinfection. This CDR3 spans 15 amino acids. V was trimmed by 2 bases and J by 0 bases, leaving 11 bases between them. CDR1 is SNHLY, CDR2 FYNNEI, per germline. Time point: pre-reinfection, 55 to 20 weeks before reinfection detection. TCR sequencing was done directly ex vivo on sorted cells, without expansion in vitro. TCRdb keeps only in-frame clones here, not all; method: immunoSEQ multiplex PCR. The table has 50,000 or so clones, nearly 90% seen once. Sequenced: naive CD8+ T cells sorted from blood. The sequence was collected from a man younger than 35 with hepatitis C virus infection. V usage is TRBV2 and J usage is TRBJ2-7; D is unclear. CDR3 DNA sequence: TGTGCCAGCAGTGAACTTACCGGTTACTCCTACGAGCAGTACTTC. This gives the protein CASSELTGYSYEQYF.